This T cell receptor beta chain emerged from a study of T-cell reconstitution after alpha-beta-depleted transplantation in children. Study-wide results and limits: After transplant, high TCRbeta diversity at day 60 in some patients arose from surviving recipient T cells and thymic progenitors. The main origin of T-cell counts and diversity one year after transplant was newly produced T cells. Several hundred graft clones that had expanded were reportedly the source of alpha-beta T cells about two months after transplant.

The TCRbeta library was prepared with unique molecular identifiers. Each CDR3 protein gets one entry after TCRdb re-called the PCR reads with MiXCR. In the table there are approximately 45,000 distinct CDR3 sequences, approximately 52% of which are singletons. This clonotype was seen only a few times. The antigen remains unidentified. The specimen was peripheral blood, collected before TCRalphabeta/CD19-depleted stem cell transplant. This clonotype was sampled from a boy in the first two years of life with SCID, due to receive a stem cell transplant.

The CDR3 DNA reads TGTGCCAGCAGTCCTTCTAGCGGGGGAGGAGATACGCAGTATTTT. This gives the protein CASSPSSGGGDTQYF. The chain is built from TRBV6-4 and TRBJ2-3; 10 positions match TRBD2. V shed 5 bases, J shed 5 bases, and the junction held 7 bases outside the gene matches. Germline V lookup: CDR1 MRHNA, CDR2 SNTAGT. The CDR3 is 15 residues long.